A single sample is the source of the 9 T cell receptor beta chains below, sequenced in a study of a mutant IDH1 vaccine in newly diagnosed glioma. These TCRs' antigens remain unknown. Time point indicated: week 47, end of study. Vaccine doses each comprised 300 ug of mutant IDH1 20-mer peptide, with topical imiquimod. Generated by immunoSEQ multiplex PCR, the TCRdb table keeps only in-frame clones and is missing some. The data show some 60,000 clones, less than 90% seen once. The sequences come from PBMCs, collected from a glioma patient whose treatment included an IDH1 peptide vaccine. These TCRs come from a woman between 50 and 59 years old with glioma.

This sequence joins TRBV9 and TRBJ2-2; unclear D gene. Germline V lookup: CDR1 SGDLS, CDR2 YYNGEE. The CDR3 totals 14 residues. The V end was cut by 0 bases, the J end by 9 bases, with 12 bases between. CDR3 residues: CASSVEAFPRELFF. Here the CDR3 DNA reads TGTGCCAGCAGCGTAGAAGCGTTTCCCAGGGAGCTGTTTTTT. Full variable domain (missing parts from reference TRBV9 and TRBJ2-2): DSGVTQTPKHLITATGQRVTLRCSPRSGDLSVYWYQQSLDQGLQFLIQYYNGEERAKGNILERFSAQQFPDLHSELNLSSLELGDSALYFCASSVEAFPRELFFGEGSRLTVL.

This chain connects TRBV7-2 to TRBJ2-5, with D possibly being TRBD1 (5 bases). The CDR3 has 14 amino acids. Germline V gene lookup returns CDR1 SGHTA and CDR2 FQGNSA. V lost 2 bases and J 2 bases, leaving 9 bases between the germline ends. CDR3 nucleotides: TGTGCCAGCAGCTTAAACGCAGGGCAAGAGACCCAGTACTTC. Translation: CASSLNAGQETQYF. The full variable domain, in which reference TRBV7-2 and TRBJ2-5 provide the parts outside the CDR3, is GAGVSQSPSNKVTEKGKDVELRCDPISGHTALYWYRQSLGQGLEFLIYFQGNSAPDKSGLPSDRFSAERTGGSVSTLTIQRTQQEDSAVYLCASSLNAGQETQYFGPGTRLLVL.

The V call is TRBV7-9, the J call TRBJ1-1; D remains ambiguous. This CDR3 spans 13 amino acids. Trimming took off 1 base at V and 6 bases at J, with 9 bases between the two ends. Germline V gene data show CDR1 as SEHNR and CDR2 as FQNEAQ (reference sequence). CDR3 nucleotides: TGTGCCAGCAGCTTAGAGATTCGGCCTGAAGCTTTCTTT. As protein: CASSLEIRPEAFF.

This clone was counted once. This chain uses TRBV6-6 with TRBJ1-1; D is ambiguous. The CDR3 sequence is 14 residues long. V was trimmed by 4 bases and J by 6 bases, leaving 15 bases between them. Germline V gene sequence: CDR1 MNHNY, CDR2 SVGAGI (reference sequence). CDR3 sequence reads: CASSSPVGSAEAFF. For the CDR3, the DNA is TGTGCCAGCAGTTCCCCGGTGGGCAGCGCTGAAGCTTTCTTT.

This clone was detected a few times. The chain is built from TRBV5-1 and TRBJ2-7; 7 positions agree with TRBD2. There are 18 residues in the CDR3. V was pared by 1 base and J by 0 bases, with 13 bases of the junction left unmatched. Germline V lookup: CDR1 SGHRS, CDR2 YFSETQ. The CDR3 is CASSLLGLPLSDSYEQYF. In DNA, the CDR3 is TGCGCCAGCAGCTTGTTGGGACTACCACTTTCCGACTCCTACGAGCAGTACTTC.

The CDR3 nucleotides read TGTGCCATTAGCCGAGGACCTCCCTACGAGCAGTACTTC. Translated: CAISRGPPYEQYF. The genes are TRBV10-3 and TRBJ2-7; D not resolved. V gave up 9 bases and J gave up 2 bases, with 14 bases separating them. Germline V lookup: CDR1 ENHRY, CDR2 SYGVKD. The CDR3 is 13 residues long.

The chain carries TRBV6-5 and TRBJ1-2, with D possibly being TRBD1 (5 bases). Germline lookup yields CDR1 MNHEY and CDR2 SVGAGI. This CDR3 has 13 residues. The V end lost 6 bases, the J end lost 4 bases, and 12 bases lay between the germline ends. For the CDR3, the DNA is TGTGCCAGCAGGGGGACGGGGGGCTATGGCTACACCTTC. Protein sequence: CASRGTGGYGYTF.

The genes are TRBV29-1 and TRBJ1-2; 9 bases are shared with TRBD1. Germline V lookup: CDR1 SQVTM, CDR2 ANQGSEA. With V trimmed by 7 bases and J by 6 bases, 9 bases remained unmatched. The CDR3 extends over 13 amino acids. The DNA for the CDR3 is TGCAGCGCCGACAGACAGGGGGTCCATGGCTACACCTTC. Translating it yields CSADRQGVHGYTF.

A single count supports this clone. This chain uses TRBV9 with TRBJ2-3, with D perhaps matching TRBD2 (6 bases). The germline V gene has CDR1 SGDLS and CDR2 YYNGEE. Trimming removed 0 bases at V and 2 bases at J, with 13 bases between. The CDR3 is 16 amino acids. The CDR3 region is CASSVGVADYTDTQYF. Here the CDR3 DNA reads TGTGCCAGCAGCGTAGGGGTAGCGGACTACACAGATACGCAGTATTTT. Based on the CDR3 plus reference TRBV9 and TRBJ2-3, the full variable domain is DSGVTQTPKHLITATGQRVTLRCSPRSGDLSVYWYQQSLDQGLQFLIQYYNGEERAKGNILERFSAQQFPDLHSELNLSSLELGDSALYFCASSVGVADYTDTQYFGPGTRLTVL.